Listed below are T cell receptor beta chains from one sample, sequenced in a study of identical twins. Each CDR3 protein is one row after TCRdb ran MiXCR on the 5' RACE reads. The sample carries hundreds of thousands of distinct CDR3 sequences, roughly 8.6% recorded once. These data were likewise used in another study, on yellow fever vaccine responses in identical twins.

The sample consisted of memory (CD45RO+) T cells sorted from blood. The receptors stem from a woman aged 18-35 years in good health. Each CDR3 is given with its conserved first and last residue.

J: TRBJ2-5; V: TRBV18; CDR3: CASSREVAVAETQYF
J: TRBJ2-3; V: TRBV28; CDR3: CASSPQGTSTDTQYF
J: TRBJ2-5; V: TRBV9; CDR3: CASSVAFGTAEETQYF
J: TRBJ1-2; V: TRBV6-1; CDR3: CASSVGPALDYGYTF
J: TRBJ2-5; V: TRBV24-1; CDR3: CATSDPGTGGETQYF
J: TRBJ2-1; V: TRBV6-4; CDR3: CASSDSGGVSYNEQFF
J: TRBJ2-1; V: TRBV6-5; CDR3: CASSSPLSPGRQFF
J: TRBJ2-7; V: TRBV18; CDR3: CASSPSLTAYEQYF
J: TRBJ1-1; V: TRBV6-5; CDR3: CASSYEGWNTEAFF
J: TRBJ2-3; V: TRBV5-1; CDR3: CASSLARQAGIDTQYF
J: TRBJ2-7; V: TRBV7-2; CDR3: CASSLAEGLTYEQYF
J: TRBJ2-3; V: TRBV5-6; CDR3: CASSQTGITDTQYF
J: TRBJ2-5; V: TRBV24-1; CDR3: CATSDSPMGETQYF
J: TRBJ2-7; V: TRBV28; CDR3: CASSSTAGLAGSF
J: TRBJ1-1; V: TRBV7-8; CDR3: CASSPSQGANTEAFF
J: TRBJ2-5; V: TRBV6-5; CDR3: CASSYKRGETQYF
J: TRBJ2-1; V: TRBV7-9; CDR3: CASSFLDARHNEQFF
J: TRBJ2-1; V: TRBV20-1; CDR3: CSARWAGDYNEQFF
J: TRBJ1-1; V: TRBV20-1; CDR3: CSARDYDFGTEAFF
J: TRBJ1-2; V: TRBV14; CDR3: CASSVQDYVYTF